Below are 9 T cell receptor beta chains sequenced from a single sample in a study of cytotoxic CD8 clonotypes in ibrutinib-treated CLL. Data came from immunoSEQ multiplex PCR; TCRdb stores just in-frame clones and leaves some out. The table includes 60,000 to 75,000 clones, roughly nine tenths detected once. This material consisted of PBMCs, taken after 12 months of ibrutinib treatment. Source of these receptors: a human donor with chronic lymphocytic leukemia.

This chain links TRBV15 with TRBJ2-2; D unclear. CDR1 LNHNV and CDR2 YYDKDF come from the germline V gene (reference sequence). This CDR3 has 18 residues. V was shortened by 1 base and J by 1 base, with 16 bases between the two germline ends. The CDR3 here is CATSRVVGSFGNTGELFF. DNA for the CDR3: TGTGCCACCAGCAGAGTCGTGGGCAGCTTTGGGAACACCGGGGAGCTGTTTTTT. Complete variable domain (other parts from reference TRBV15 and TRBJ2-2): DAMVIQNPRYQVTQFGKPVTLSCSQTLNHNVMYWYQQKSSQAPKLLFHYYDKDFNNEADTPDNFQSRRPNTSFCFLDIRSPGLGDTAMYLCATSRVVGSFGNTGELFFGEGSRLTVL.

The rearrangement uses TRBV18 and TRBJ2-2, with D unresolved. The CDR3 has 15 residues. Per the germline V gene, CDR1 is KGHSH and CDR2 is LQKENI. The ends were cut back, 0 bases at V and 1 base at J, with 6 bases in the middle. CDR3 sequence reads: CASSPPGRNTGELFF. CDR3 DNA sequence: TGTGCCAGCTCACCACCCGGTAGGAACACCGGGGAGCTGTTTTTT.

The DNA of the CDR3 is TGTGCCAGCAGCAACACGGGACAGGGGGGCGGCGAGCAGTACTTC. This sequence encodes CASSNTGQGGGEQYF. The V call is TRBV28, the J call TRBJ2-7; TRBD1 aligns across 11 bases. The CDR3 has 15 amino acids. Germline V lookup: CDR1 MDHEN, CDR2 SYDVKM. V gave up 6 bases and J gave up 6 bases; unmatched junction bases: 10. The full variable domain, in which reference TRBV28 and TRBJ2-7 provide the parts outside the CDR3, is DVKVTQSSRYLVKRTGEKVFLECVQDMDHENMFWYRQDPGLGLRLIYFSYDVKMKEKGDIPEGYSVSREKKERFSLILESASTNQTSMYLCASSNTGQGGGEQYFGPGTRLTVT.

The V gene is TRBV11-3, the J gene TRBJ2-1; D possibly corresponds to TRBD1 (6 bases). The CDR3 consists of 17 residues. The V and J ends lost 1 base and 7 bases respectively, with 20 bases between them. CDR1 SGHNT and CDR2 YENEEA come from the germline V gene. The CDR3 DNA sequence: TGTGCCAGCAGCTTAGGGTTTAGTGGGCTCCAGGGGAATGAGCAGTTCTTC. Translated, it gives CASSLGFSGLQGNEQFF.

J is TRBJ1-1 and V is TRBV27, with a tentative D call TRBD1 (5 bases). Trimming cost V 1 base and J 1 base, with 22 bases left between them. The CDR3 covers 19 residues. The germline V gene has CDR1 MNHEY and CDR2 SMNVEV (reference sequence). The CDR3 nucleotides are TGTGCCAGCAGTTTATGGGGGGGTATCACTCTAGACTGGAACACTGAAGCTTTCTTT. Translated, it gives CASSLWGGITLDWNTEAFF.

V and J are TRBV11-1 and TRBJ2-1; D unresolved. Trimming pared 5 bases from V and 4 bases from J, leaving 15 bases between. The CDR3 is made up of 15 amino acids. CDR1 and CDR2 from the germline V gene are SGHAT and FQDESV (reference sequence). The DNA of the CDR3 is TGTGCCAGCAGCCCCCGTCAGGCAGTGTACAATGAGCAGTTCTTC. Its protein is CASSPRQAVYNEQFF.

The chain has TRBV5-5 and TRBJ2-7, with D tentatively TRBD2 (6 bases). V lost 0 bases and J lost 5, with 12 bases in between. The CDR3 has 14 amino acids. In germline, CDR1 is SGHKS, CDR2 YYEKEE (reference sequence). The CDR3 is CASSLGQGGDEQYF. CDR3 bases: TGTGCCAGCAGCTTGGGCCAGGGAGGAGACGAGCAGTACTTC.

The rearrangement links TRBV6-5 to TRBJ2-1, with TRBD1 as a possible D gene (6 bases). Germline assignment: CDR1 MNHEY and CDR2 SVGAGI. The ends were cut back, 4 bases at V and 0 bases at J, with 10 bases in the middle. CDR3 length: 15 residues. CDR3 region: CASSWTESSYNEQFF. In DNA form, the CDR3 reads TGTGCCAGCAGTTGGACAGAGAGCTCCTACAATGAGCAGTTCTTC.

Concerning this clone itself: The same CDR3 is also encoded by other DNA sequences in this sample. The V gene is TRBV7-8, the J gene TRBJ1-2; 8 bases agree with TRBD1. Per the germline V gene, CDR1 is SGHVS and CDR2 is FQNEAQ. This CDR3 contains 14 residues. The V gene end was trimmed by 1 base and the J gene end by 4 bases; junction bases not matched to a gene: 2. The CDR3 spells CASSLGGQGYGYTF. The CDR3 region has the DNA TGTGCCAGCAGCTTAGGAGGACAGGGCTATGGCTACACCTTC.